The T cell receptor beta chain described here comes from a study of Tregs in tolerant kidney transplant recipients. Sequencing was performed with immunoSEQ multiplex PCR; in TCRdb, only in-frame clones are kept and a portion is missing. The sample contains over 50,000 clones, 70% to 90% of which appear only once. Germline V CDR1 and CDR2: SGHRS, YFSETQ. The CDR3 contains 15 residues. On this clone: Its specificity is unknown.

Study-level findings and limits: No direct test of biological reproducibility was done here. Expanding Tregs on activated donor B cells appeared to best identify donor-specific TCRbeta clones.

Thawed PBMCs were FACS-sorted into unstimulated CD4+CD25+CD127- regulatory T cells, CD4+CD25- non-regulatory cells, CD4 and CD8 cells. This chain uses TRBV5-1 with TRBJ2-5; maybe TRBD2 (6 bases). The J call may not be correct, given that the DNA end is closer to TRBJ2-7. Sequencing was performed on Tregs from blood, taken before the transplant. The clonotype comes from a human donor who received a combined kidney and bone marrow transplant. CDR3 in amino acids: CASSLDPGLHYEQYF. In nucleotides, the CDR3 is TGCGCCAGCAGCTTGGACCCGGGACTTCACTACGAGCAGTACTTC.